A selection of T cell receptor beta chains follows, all from one sample in a study of cytomegalovirus exposure and HLA in healthy donors. The data were produced by immunoSEQ multiplex PCR, yet TCRdb's version contains in-frame clones alone and is incomplete. The table records approximately 190,000 clones, roughly 80% of them present only once. The specimen sequenced was PBMCs. Source of these receptors: a man in his fifties or sixties in good health and CMV-seronegative. The CDR3 runs from the conserved cysteine through the conserved F or W. Each record gives: V gene, D gene, J gene, clone size, CDR3 protein, CDR3 DNA. D genes are given only for firm matches. The listing skips clone size in some rows; elsewhere it reads once, few, many or a size class.

TRBV4-1	TRBD1	TRBJ1-2	.	CASSQVGQGAGYTF	TGCGCCAGCAGCCAAGTGGGACAGGGAGCTGGCTACACCTTC
TRBV13	.	TRBJ2-5	.	CASSLRLYETQYF	TGTGCCAGCAGCTTACGACTTTACGAAACCCAGTACTTC
TRBV6-1	.	TRBJ2-7	.	CASNGQTTYEQYF	TGTGCCAGCAATGGACAGACCACCTACGAGCAGTACTTC
TRBV6-1	.	TRBJ1-1	.	CASSLAGKNTEAFF	TGTGCCAGCAGTTTAGCAGGGAAGAACACTGAAGCTTTCTTT
TRBV27	TRBD1	TRBJ2-3	.	CASSDPGQVGDTQYF	TGTGCCAGCAGTGACCCGGGACAGGTCGGGGATACGCAGTATTTT
TRBV5-4	TRBD1	TRBJ1-6	.	CASSFATGKSPLHF	TGTGCCAGCAGCTTTGCGACAGGGAAATCACCCCTCCACTTT
TRBV19	TRBD2	TRBJ2-1	.	CASSIDHALAGGPRVEQFF	TGTGCCAGTAGTATAGATCATGCACTAGCGGGGGGGCCCCGCGTTGAGCAGTTCTTC
TRBV30	.	TRBJ2-1	.	CAWTPPPGTLVNEQFF	TGTGCCTGGACCCCTCCCCCAGGTACTTTGGTCAATGAGCAGTTCTTC
TRBV10-1	.	TRBJ1-6	.	CASTADIDSPLHF	TGCGCCAGCACCGCCGACATAGATTCACCCCTCCACTTT
TRBV7-6	TRBD1	TRBJ2-1	once	CASRPGTGNNEQFF	TGTGCCAGCAGGCCCGGGACAGGGAACAATGAGCAGTTCTTC
TRBV27	.	TRBJ1-5	.	CASTLGRERQPQHF	TGTGCCAGCACCTTGGGCCGGGAGCGCCAGCCCCAGCATTTT
TRBV11-3	.	TRBJ2-5	.	CASSLESSETQYF	TGTGCCAGCAGCTTAGAATCCTCCGAGACCCAGTACTTC
TRBV4-3	TRBD1	TRBJ1-2	.	CASSQEGQGLGGYTF	TGCGCCAGCAGCCAAGAGGGACAGGGACTGGGGGGCTACACCTTC
TRBV18	.	TRBJ1-2	.	CASSPDQTGYGYTF	TGTGCCAGCTCACCAGACCAGACGGGCTATGGCTACACCTTC
TRBV6-6	.	TRBJ2-7	.	CASRVQEQSSYEQYF	TGTGCCAGCAGGGTACAGGAGCAGAGCTCCTACGAGCAGTACTTC
TRBV7-6	TRBD1	TRBJ2-3	.	CASSAGTGGNTQYF	TGTGCCAGCAGCGCAGGAACAGGGGGCAATACGCAGTATTTT